The source of this T cell receptor (beta chain) is a study of cytomegalovirus exposure and HLA in healthy donors. PCR employed 60 Vbeta and 13 Jbeta primers. Original handling: Later, an analysis found 75 million to 90 million unique TCR beta chains, and 8.5 million to 14 million of these were shared. Sequencing was performed with immunoSEQ multiplex PCR; in TCRdb, only in-frame clones are kept and a portion is missing. V and J calls and clone size come straight from that table; D and trimming were deduced from the DNA. The table includes about 110,000 clones, roughly 69% detected once. Notes on the study in general: Being indistinguishable, some V segments were excluded, TRBV6-2 and TRBV6-3 among them. As a later analysis revealed, the rate of TCR association differed by HLA locus, with DRB1 most and HLA-C fewest. Reportedly, fewer N-insertions than the approximately 700-donor mean appeared in an Asian-associated ancestry cluster in a later analysis.

This clone was found a few times. Antigen unknown. The ends lost 6 bases at V and 5 bases at J; junction bases unmatched: 10. The CDR3 totals 14 residues. Germline CDR1 is ENHRY and CDR2 is SYGVKD. This sequence joins TRBV10-3 and TRBJ2-7, with 7 bases matching TRBD1. This sequence was found in a woman aged 70-85 years in good health and CMV-seropositive. The sample was PBMCs. The CDR3 reads CAIRPGQAGDEQYF. Written as DNA, the CDR3 is TGTGCCATCAGACCCGGACAGGCAGGCGACGAGCAGTACTTC.